The clone carrying this TCR beta chain was found once. What it recognizes is unknown. DNA at around 210 ng, 25,000 to 35,000 T cell genomes, went into sorted-subset replicate PCRs. Clones were read by immunoSEQ multiplex PCR, and TCRdb kept only the in-frame ones, dropping some. The table includes some 790,000 clones, roughly 72% detected once. These data are taken from a study of shared clonotypes between healthy human individuals. Turning to the study itself: Researchers assigned three CD4 naive, three CD4 memory, two CD8 naive and one CD8 memory plate to each donor. Study results and limitations: Naive subsets tended to show greater estimated richness than memory subsets. The represented genetic and exposure-history diversity was limited by the small number of donors.

The CDR3 covers 13 residues. Trimming cost V 7 bases and J 7 bases, with 13 bases left between them. Germline CDR1 is LNHDA and CDR2 is SQIVND (reference sequence). This receptor was taken from a woman aged 25 to 39 in good health. Sequenced: memory CD4+ T cells sorted from blood. Specified subset: CD45RA-negative fraction. The chain couples TRBV19 to TRBJ2-2; perhaps D is TRBD1 or TRBD2 (6 bases each). CDR3 sequence reads: CASTGGRGGELFF. CDR3 coding DNA: TGTGCCAGTACTGGGGGGCGAGGCGGGGAGCTGTTTTTT.